Each of the 32 T cell receptor beta chains below was sequenced from the same sample in a study of T-cell reconstitution after alpha-beta-depleted transplantation in children. Unique molecular identifiers tagged the TCRbeta library. Via MiXCR, TCRdb re-called the PCR reads, giving one row per CDR3 protein. This table has about 580,000 distinct CDR3 sequences, approximately 22% appearing once. Sequences were derived from PBMCs, mostly from graft donor cells, sampled 360 days after TCRalphabeta/CD19-depleted stem cell transplant. The receptor source for this set is a boy under three years old who had a stem cell transplant for acute myeloid leukemia, so the T cells may come from the graft donor.

This clonotype has ten or more counts. The J gene is TRBJ2-7, the V gene TRBV12-3 or TRBV12-4; D is ambiguous. V was clipped by 5 bases and J by 5 bases, with 22 bases between them. The CDR3 has 16 amino acids. The CDR3 DNA reads as TGTGCCAGCAGTAGCAAGGACGGCACCTTGGTACACGAGCAGTACTTC. This sequence encodes CASSSKDGTLVHEQYF.

The CDR3 DNA is TGTGCCAGCAGAAGTGCGGAGGGGGGTCGGCATCAGCCCCAGCATTTT. Translation: CASRSAEGGRHQPQHF. The gene calls are TRBV12-3 or TRBV12-4 and TRBJ1-5; TRBD1 might be the D (6 bases). The CDR3 runs 16 residues. The V end lost 6 bases, the J end lost 5 bases, and 20 bases lay between the germline ends.

This clonotype has at least ten counts. The chain has TRBV12-3 or TRBV12-4 and TRBJ1-5; D possibly corresponds to TRBD1 (5 bases). V gave up 5 bases and J gave up 3 bases, with 11 bases separating them. The CDR3 is 14 residues long. The CDR3 coding sequence is TGTGCCAGCAGTCTGGGACCGATCAATCAGCCCCAGCATTTT. Translation: CASSLGPINQPQHF.

This clonotype was counted a few times. The CDR3: CANKQEPGYGYTF. In DNA, the CDR3 is TGTGCCAATAAACAGGAGCCTGGCTATGGCTACACCTTC. The V gene is TRBV10-3, the J gene TRBJ1-2, with D perhaps matching TRBD1 (5 bases). Deletions cut 10 bases from V and 4 bases from J, with 16 bases between. CDR3 length: 13 amino acids. In germline, CDR1 is ENHRY, CDR2 SYGVKD.

This clonotype was observed a handful of times. The chain employs TRBV20-1 and TRBJ2-3; 8 bases agree with TRBD1. Germline V gives CDR1 DFQATT, CDR2 SNEGSKA (reference sequence). The CDR3 runs 13 residues. The V gene end was trimmed by 3 bases and the J gene end by 9 bases; junction bases not matched to a gene: 8. The CDR3 loop is CSAREDRVTTQYF. The DNA for the CDR3 is TGCAGTGCTAGGGAGGACAGGGTGACAACGCAGTATTTT.

This clonotype was counted ten times or more. The chain combines TRBV29-1 with TRBJ1-3, with a weak D call TRBD1 (5 bases). Germline CDR1 SQVTM, CDR2 ANQGSEA. The CDR3 consists of 15 residues. V was trimmed by 6 bases and J by 0 bases, leaving 15 bases between them. The CDR3 sequence: CSVENRLSSGNTIYF. DNA of the CDR3: TGCAGCGTGGAGAACAGGCTCAGCTCTGGAAACACCATATATTTT.

V and J are TRBV20-1 and TRBJ2-5, with D perhaps matching TRBD1 or TRBD2 (5 bases each). Germline V CDR1 and CDR2: DFQATT, SNEGSKA (reference sequence). V dropped 6 bases and J dropped 1 base, with 9 bases sitting between them. The CDR3 length is 12 residues. In DNA, the CDR3 is TGCAGTGCCCATGGGACCCAAGAGACCCAGTACTTC. Translated: CSAHGTQETQYF.

This clonotype was recorded a few times. The J gene is TRBJ2-3, the V gene TRBV27, with D unresolved. Germline V gives CDR1 MNHEY, CDR2 SMNVEV (reference sequence). Trimming left V 7 bases short and J 0 bases short, with 5 bases between. CDR3 length: 12 amino acids. The DNA for the CDR3 is TGTGCCAGCATCGACAGCACAGATACGCAGTATTTT. Protein sequence: CASIDSTDTQYF.

This chain uses TRBV20-1 with TRBJ2-7; 9 bases fit TRBD1. Germline CDR1 is DFQATT and CDR2 is SNEGSKA (reference sequence). With 8 bases clipped from V and 1 base from J, the junction kept 6 bases outside the gene matches. The CDR3 is 13 amino acids. CDR3 loop: CSNRDRASYEQYF. Here the CDR3 DNA reads TGCAGTAACCGGGACAGGGCGTCCTACGAGCAGTACTTC.

The chain recombines TRBV20-1 with TRBJ2-7; unclear D gene. Germline CDR1 and CDR2: DFQATT and SNEGSKA (reference sequence). V was clipped by 5 bases and J by 6 bases, with 11 bases between them. The CDR3 length is 11 residues. CDR3 amino acids: CSAGPGPEQYV. In nucleotides, the CDR3 is TGCAGTGCTGGTCCCGGTCCCGAGCAGTACGTC.

The CDR3 spells CASTLTTGELFF. The CDR3 DNA is TGCGCCAGCACGCTTACCACCGGGGAGCTGTTTTTT. V and J are TRBV10-2 and TRBJ2-2; no clear D gene. The CDR3 covers 12 residues. V was clipped by 7 bases and J by 4 bases, with 7 bases between them. Per germline, CDR1 WSHSY and CDR2 SAAADI.

There are many counts of this clonotype. V is TRBV7-6 and J is TRBJ2-5, with a tentative D call TRBD2 (6 bases). From germline, CDR1 is SGHVS and CDR2 FNYEAQ. This CDR3 region has 15 residues. V dropped 1 base and J dropped 2 bases, with 11 bases sitting between them. DNA for the CDR3: TGTGCCAGCAGCTTAGGTCTACGGGGGCAAGAGACCCAGTACTTC. As protein: CASSLGLRGQETQYF.

This clonotype was recorded a few times. The V call is TRBV27, the J call TRBJ1-1; 8 bases fit TRBD1. This CDR3 spans 14 amino acids. V shed 6 bases and J 0 bases; nucleotides not matched to a gene: 3. Germline V gives CDR1 MNHEY, CDR2 SMNVEV (reference sequence). For the CDR3, the DNA is TGTGCCAGCAGAACAGGGGGGATGAACACTGAAGCTTTCTTT. It yields the protein CASRTGGMNTEAFF.

This clonotype was detected ten times or more. This chain links TRBV5-1 with TRBJ2-2; D uncertain. V shed 4 bases and J shed 1 base, with 2 bases lying between them. Germline V gene lookup returns CDR1 SGHRS and CDR2 YFSETQ. This CDR3 spans 12 amino acids. The CDR3 coding sequence is TGCGCCAGCAGCGTGAACACCGGGGAGCTGTTTTTT. Its protein product is CASSVNTGELFF.

This clonotype showed up many times. This sequence joins TRBV15 and TRBJ2-7; D uncertain. This CDR3 contains 14 residues. From germline, CDR1 is LNHNV and CDR2 YYDKDF (reference sequence). V dropped 0 bases and J dropped 2 bases, with 8 bases sitting between them. CDR3 amino acids: CATSREVMAYEQYF. CDR3 sequence (DNA): TGTGCCACCAGCAGAGAAGTTATGGCCTACGAGCAGTACTTC.

The V call is TRBV11-2, the J call TRBJ2-3; 10 bases agree with TRBD2. The CDR3 totals 19 residues. J gave up 5 bases and V 1 base, and 15 bases lay outside the gene matches. Germline V gene data show CDR1 as SGHAT and CDR2 as FQNNGV. CDR3 sequence: CASSLVPPLLAGTVDTQYF. In DNA, the CDR3 is TGTGCCAGCAGCTTAGTTCCCCCCCTACTAGCGGGGACTGTAGATACGCAGTATTTT.

The V and J genes are TRBV14 and TRBJ2-7, with 7 nucleotides matching TRBD1. Germline lookup yields CDR1 SGHDN and CDR2 FVKESK. The CDR3 covers 15 residues. V lost 1 base to trimming and J lost 6 bases; unmatched junction nucleotides: 9. CDR3: CASSQGQGTSGEQYV. For the CDR3, the DNA is TGTGCCAGCAGCCAAGGACAGGGAACGTCGGGCGAGCAGTACGTC.

In this sample, this clonotype turned up many times. The chain is built from TRBV29-1 and TRBJ1-4; tentative D call: TRBD1 (6 bases). CDR3 length equals 12 residues. The germline V gene encodes CDR1 SQVTM and CDR2 ANQGSEA. Trimming cost V 5 bases and J 8 bases, with 12 bases left between them. Here the CDR3 reads CSVQGGGEKLFF. CDR3 in DNA: TGCAGCGTTCAAGGGGGAGGGGAAAAACTGTTTTTT.

This chain's CDR3 is CASSARILAGGNEQFF. Here the CDR3 DNA reads TGTGCCAGCAGTGCCAGGATCCTAGCGGGGGGCAATGAGCAGTTCTTC. This chain links TRBV27 with TRBJ2-1, with TRBD2 matching 11 bases. The CDR3 has 16 residues. Germline V CDR1 and CDR2: MNHEY, SMNVEV (reference sequence). V shed 5 bases, J shed 6 bases, and the junction held 9 bases outside the gene matches.

The V and J genes are TRBV7-6 and TRBJ1-3; 9 bases are a match to TRBD1. The CDR3 extends over 16 amino acids. CDR1 is SGHVS, CDR2 FNYEAQ, per germline. Trimming cost V 5 bases and J 2 bases; bases outside gene matches: 7. The CDR3 loop is CASSPRDRVAGNTIYF. The CDR3 DNA reads as TGTGCCAGCAGCCCCCGGGACAGGGTTGCTGGAAACACCATATATTTT.

The rearrangement uses TRBV6-1 and TRBJ1-5; D not certain. V lost 10 bases to trimming and J lost 4 bases, with 14 bases between them. This CDR3 spans 13 amino acids. CDR1 and CDR2 (germline): MNHNS, SASEGT. CDR3 region: CATSRVVNQPQHF. The CDR3 bases are TGTGCCACCTCCAGAGTCGTTAATCAGCCCCAGCATTTT.

This clonotype turned up a few times. The V gene is TRBV20-1, the J gene TRBJ2-5; TRBD1 matches at 7 bases. Losses at the gene ends were 6 bases for V and 1 base for J; bases not matched to a gene: 11. Looked up from germline, CDR1 is DFQATT and CDR2 is SNEGSKA (reference sequence). The CDR3 totals 15 residues. CDR3 sequence: CSARTGDTAQETQYF. The DNA for the CDR3 is TGCAGTGCAAGAACAGGGGACACGGCCCAAGAGACCCAGTACTTC.

With regard to this clonotype: At one of its ends the junction is not consistent with the germline gene, which may arise from a read error. The rearrangement uses TRBV6-1 and TRBJ1-5; perhaps TRBD1 as D (5 bases). The CDR3 runs to 15 residues. Germline V gene sequence: CDR1 MNHNS, CDR2 SASEGT. CDR3 sequence reads: CASSDRGSSNQPRHF. The CDR3 DNA follows: TGTGCCAGCAGTGATCGGGGGTCTAGCAATCAGCCCCGGCATTTT.

This clonotype has ten or more counts. This chain uses TRBV28 with TRBJ1-6, with a weak D call TRBD1 (6 bases). Germline values: CDR1 MDHEN, CDR2 SYDVKM. CDR3 length: 13 residues. CDR3 coding DNA: TGTGCTCTAGGGGGTAGTAGTAATTCACCCCTCCACTTT. As protein: CALGGSSNSPLHF.

There are many counts of this clonotype. CDR3 DNA: TGTGCCAGCAGCCTCGGACACGCCGGGGCCAACGTCCTGACTTTC. Translation gives CASSLGHAGANVLTF. J is TRBJ2-6 and V is TRBV12-3 or TRBV12-4; a possible D gene is TRBD1 (5 bases). Trimming shortened V by 6 bases and J by 4 bases, and 13 bases separated the two germline ends. CDR3 length: 15 residues.

This clonotype was seen many times. The V call is TRBV29-1, the J call TRBJ2-3; TRBD2 matches at 10 bases. The germline CDR1 and CDR2 sequences are SQVTM and ANQGSEA. V shed 7 bases, J shed 4 bases, and the junction held 11 bases outside the gene matches. The CDR3 length is 15 residues. CDR3 in DNA: TGCAGCGCTAGGGTAGCGGGGGGCCTCCCAGATACGCAGTATTTT. Amino acid sequence: CSARVAGGLPDTQYF.

This chain connects TRBV6-2 or TRBV6-3 to TRBJ2-1; D is possibly TRBD2 (7 bases). Germline CDR1 is MNHEY and CDR2 is SVGEGT. The CDR3 is 16 residues long. Trimming left V 6 bases short and J 7 bases short, with 22 bases between. For the CDR3, the DNA is TGTGCCAGCAGACCCCCCGGCGGGGGCGCAAAAAATGAGCAGTTCTTC. This encodes CASRPPGGGAKNEQFF.

This clonotype was seen repeatedly, ten times or more. The junction departs from germline at one end; a sequencing error may be responsible. The CDR3 is CASSSGHHETQYF. CDR3 DNA: TGCGCCAGCAGCTCGGGACACCACGAGACCCAGTACTTC. The rearrangement uses TRBV5-1 and TRBJ2-5; D perhaps matches TRBD1 (6 bases). This CDR3 region has 13 residues. Germline CDR1 SGHRS, CDR2 YFSETQ.

This clonotype was seen at least ten times. The rearrangement uses TRBV20-1 and TRBJ2-1; TRBD2 agrees at 12 bases. V shed 5 bases, J shed 5 bases, and the junction held 4 bases outside the gene matches. The CDR3 loop spans 14 amino acids. Per the germline V gene, CDR1 is DFQATT and CDR2 is SNEGSKA (reference sequence). The CDR3 DNA follows: TGCAGTGCTGGGGGACTAGCGGGTCACAATGAGCAGTTCTTC. Its protein product is CSAGGLAGHNEQFF.

The chain recombines TRBV10-1 with TRBJ2-7; TRBD1 or TRBD2 may be the D gene (5 bases each). Germline V lookup: CDR1 WNHNN, CDR2 SYGVQD (reference sequence). The ends were cut back, 8 bases at V and 0 bases at J, with 14 bases in the middle. This CDR3 is built from 14 residues. CDR3 region: CASAGTVRSYEQYV. In nucleotides, the CDR3 is TGCGCCAGCGCCGGGACGGTGCGCTCCTACGAGCAGTACGTC.

This clonotype was counted between two and nine times. V usage is TRBV6-5 and J usage is TRBJ2-5, with D perhaps matching TRBD1 (5 bases). The CDR3 has 15 residues. V was cut by 2 bases and J by 4 bases, with 14 bases left in between. Germline values: CDR1 MNHEY, CDR2 SVGAGI. CDR3 sequence: CASSYTALRAETQYF. The DNA of the CDR3 is TGTGCCAGCAGTTACACGGCCCTCAGGGCAGAGACCCAGTACTTC.

This chain links TRBV7-9 with TRBJ1-4; D remains ambiguous. V was shortened by 5 bases and J by 5 bases, with 12 bases between the two germline ends. This CDR3 region has 14 residues. Germline V gives CDR1 SEHNR, CDR2 FQNEAQ (reference sequence). DNA for the CDR3: TGTGCCAGCAGCCACGGGGTCGGGAATGAAAAACTGTTTTTT. This sequence encodes CASSHGVGNEKLFF.